The rows below give T cell receptor beta chains drawn from one sample of a study of human T cells and chemical hapten exposure. TCRdb used MiXCR to reprocess the RACE reads, holding one entry per CDR3 protein. The data contain some 27,000 distinct CDR3 sequences, around a tenth of them singletons. Sequences were derived from whole blood, sampled in connection with sensitization to the hapten diphenylcyclopropenone (DPC). These receptors were taken from a man aged 25 to 40 with alopecia areata. Some clones in this sample may be carry-over from other donors' samples. Each CDR3 is given with its conserved first and last residue. Fields, in order: V gene, J gene, D gene, clone size, CDR3 DNA, CDR3 protein. The D gene is left open where the match is weak. The size of a clone is reported for some rows only, either as once, few or many, or as a class for expanded clones.

v_call: TRBV27; j_call: TRBJ2-6; d_call: TRBD2; clone_size: many; cdr3_nt: TGTGCCAGCAGTTGGCGGGGGTCCCCTGGGGCCAACGTCCTGACTTTC; cdr3_aa: CASSWRGSPGANVLTF
v_call: TRBV12-3/TRBV12-4; j_call: TRBJ1-1; d_call: NA; clone_size: NA; cdr3_nt: TGTGCCAGCAGCCCAGATATGAACACTGAAGCTTTCTTT; cdr3_aa: CASSPDMNTEAFF
v_call: TRBV2; j_call: TRBJ2-3; d_call: NA; clone_size: NA; cdr3_nt: TGTGCCAGCAGTGATACCGTGGGGACAGATACGCAGTATTTT; cdr3_aa: CASSDTVGTDTQYF
v_call: TRBV6-2/TRBV6-3; j_call: TRBJ1-2; d_call: TRBD1; clone_size: NA; cdr3_nt: TGTGCCAGCAGTCTACGACAGGGATATGGCTACACCTTC; cdr3_aa: CASSLRQGYGYTF
v_call: TRBV19; j_call: TRBJ2-1; d_call: TRBD2; clone_size: few; cdr3_nt: TGTGCCAGTAGTATAATAGCGGGAGGGCTGAATGAGCAGTTCTTC; cdr3_aa: CASSIIAGGLNEQFF
v_call: TRBV20-1; j_call: TRBJ1-1; d_call: TRBD1; clone_size: many; cdr3_nt: TGCAGTGCTAGTCATTCAGGGGGCGAGAACACTGAAGCTTTCTTT; cdr3_aa: CSASHSGGENTEAFF
v_call: TRBV9; j_call: TRBJ2-1; d_call: TRBD1; clone_size: NA; cdr3_nt: TGTGCCAGCAGCCCGCGTAGGACAGGGGAGGTCAATGAGCAGTTCTTC; cdr3_aa: CASSPRRTGEVNEQFF
v_call: TRBV4-3; j_call: TRBJ1-3; d_call: NA; clone_size: many; cdr3_nt: TGCGCCAGCAGCGGCAGGGGAAAGGGAATCGAAAACACCATATATTTT; cdr3_aa: CASSGRGKGIENTIYF
v_call: TRBV11-2; j_call: TRBJ2-5; d_call: NA; clone_size: few; cdr3_nt: TGTGCCAGCAGGCTCCAAGAGACCCAGTACTTC; cdr3_aa: CASRLQETQYF
v_call: TRBV30; j_call: TRBJ1-5; d_call: NA; clone_size: many; cdr3_nt: TGTGCCTGGAGTGTAGCAGGGTCTGGCTATAGCAATCAGCCCCAGCATTTT; cdr3_aa: CAWSVAGSGYSNQPQHF
v_call: TRBV19; j_call: TRBJ1-1; d_call: NA; clone_size: many; cdr3_nt: TGTGCCAGTGACAGACGGGGGGCGCAGACTGAAGCTTTCTTT; cdr3_aa: CASDRRGAQTEAFF
v_call: TRBV28; j_call: TRBJ1-2; d_call: NA; clone_size: NA; cdr3_nt: TGTGCCAGCAACAGGGACGGCTACACCTTC; cdr3_aa: CASNRDGYTF
v_call: TRBV11-2; j_call: TRBJ2-7; d_call: TRBD2; clone_size: many; cdr3_nt: TGTGCCAGCAGCTTTAGCGGGACGTACTACGAGCAGTACTTC; cdr3_aa: CASSFSGTYYEQYF
v_call: TRBV5-6; j_call: TRBJ2-4; d_call: NA; clone_size: many; cdr3_nt: TGTGCCAGCAGCTTGGCGGGCGCGGGTCAGTACTTC; cdr3_aa: CASSLAGAGQYF
v_call: TRBV7-6; j_call: TRBJ2-5; d_call: NA; clone_size: many; cdr3_nt: TGTGCCAGCAGCCACTCGGACAGTCAAGAGACCCAGTACTTC; cdr3_aa: CASSHSDSQETQYF
v_call: TRBV24-1; j_call: TRBJ2-3; d_call: NA; clone_size: many; cdr3_nt: TGTGCCACCAGTGATAAAGAGAGGGGTCAGACAGATACGCAGTATTTT; cdr3_aa: CATSDKERGQTDTQYF
v_call: TRBV12-3/TRBV12-4; j_call: TRBJ2-3; d_call: NA; clone_size: NA; cdr3_nt: TGTGCCAGCAGGAGGCGGGACTTGAGCACAGATACGCAGTATTTT; cdr3_aa: CASRRRDLSTDTQYF
v_call: TRBV19; j_call: TRBJ2-4; d_call: NA; clone_size: few; cdr3_nt: TGTGCCAGTAGTATAGCTACAGTCTTAGCCAAAAACATTCAGTACTTC; cdr3_aa: CASSIATVLAKNIQYF
v_call: TRBV29-1; j_call: TRBJ1-4; d_call: NA; clone_size: few; cdr3_nt: TGCAGCGTTCTGATAAGTGCAGGAAAACTGTTTTTT; cdr3_aa: CSVLISAGKLFF
v_call: TRBV12-3/TRBV12-4; j_call: TRBJ2-1; d_call: TRBD1; clone_size: many; cdr3_nt: TGTGCCAGCAGTGACAGGGGGTTGTCATACAATGAGCAGTTCTTC; cdr3_aa: CASSDRGLSYNEQFF
v_call: TRBV29-1; j_call: TRBJ1-1; d_call: NA; clone_size: NA; cdr3_nt: TGCAGCGTTATCCCTCACGGCACACGCACTGAAGCTTTCTTT; cdr3_aa: CSVIPHGTRTEAFF
v_call: TRBV18; j_call: TRBJ2-7; d_call: NA; clone_size: NA; cdr3_nt: TGTGCCAGCTCACCACCGGGTAGGAACGAGCAGTACTTC; cdr3_aa: CASSPPGRNEQYF
v_call: TRBV5-1; j_call: TRBJ2-7; d_call: NA; clone_size: NA; cdr3_nt: TGCGCCAGCACCCACTACCAAGGGTCCGCACCCTACGAGCAGTACTTC; cdr3_aa: CASTHYQGSAPYEQYF
v_call: TRBV4-3; j_call: TRBJ2-7; d_call: NA; clone_size: medium-sized; cdr3_nt: TGCGCCAGCAGCCAAGAGGTGACCGATCCCGCCTACGAGCAGTACTTC; cdr3_aa: CASSQEVTDPAYEQYF
v_call: TRBV20-1; j_call: TRBJ1-2; d_call: NA; clone_size: NA; cdr3_nt: TGCAGTGCGACGGTGGGTAACTATGGCTACACCTTC; cdr3_aa: CSATVGNYGYTF
v_call: TRBV7-2; j_call: TRBJ1-1; d_call: NA; clone_size: NA; cdr3_nt: TGTGCCAGCAAAAGACAGGCGGACACTGAAGCTTTCTTT; cdr3_aa: CASKRQADTEAFF
v_call: TRBV7-8; j_call: TRBJ2-1; d_call: TRBD2; clone_size: medium-sized; cdr3_nt: TGTGCCAGCAGCTTAAGGTCCGCTAGCGGGCGGAAAGGGCAGTTCTTC; cdr3_aa: CASSLRSASGRKGQFF
v_call: TRBV28; j_call: TRBJ2-5; d_call: NA; clone_size: few; cdr3_nt: TGTGCCAGCAGTACGCATCAGACGTTCGGGACCCAGTACTTC; cdr3_aa: CASSTHQTFGTQYF
v_call: TRBV5-1; j_call: TRBJ1-1; d_call: NA; clone_size: NA; cdr3_nt: TGCGCCAGCAGCCCCGACACTGAGAACACTGAAGCTTTCTTT; cdr3_aa: CASSPDTENTEAFF
v_call: TRBV9; j_call: TRBJ1-5; d_call: NA; clone_size: NA; cdr3_nt: TGTGCCAGCAGCGTGAGCGCAATGGACCAGCCCCAGCATTTT; cdr3_aa: CASSVSAMDQPQHF
v_call: TRBV18; j_call: TRBJ1-1; d_call: TRBD1; clone_size: many; cdr3_nt: TGTGCCAGCTCCCCGGGGGAGGGGGCACTGGCTGAAGCTTTCTTT; cdr3_aa: CASSPGEGALAEAFF
v_call: TRBV7-6; j_call: TRBJ2-7; d_call: TRBD2; clone_size: many; cdr3_nt: TGTGCCAGCAGCTTAGCCGGGACTAGCGGGGGGGCCTTCCGCGAGCAGTACTTC; cdr3_aa: CASSLAGTSGGAFREQYF
v_call: TRBV5-1; j_call: TRBJ2-1; d_call: NA; clone_size: many; cdr3_nt: TGCGCCAGCAGCTTATCCCCCAATGAGCAGTTCTTC; cdr3_aa: CASSLSPNEQFF